Listed here are 24 T cell receptor beta chains from one sample, sequenced in a study of blood T cells in healthy people across ages. A sample-barcoded 5' primer and a J-beta primer mix were used in a second PCR of roughly 7 to 12 cycles. TCRdb ran MiXCR on the 5' RACE reads and lists one entry per CDR3 protein. Of hundreds of thousands of distinct CDR3 sequences detected, 22% appear once; the ten largest clones hold around 22%. Sequenced input: blood. All receptors come from a man in his sixties or seventies in good health.

This clonotype was seen repeatedly, ten times or more. The chain joins TRBV7-7 to TRBJ2-3; 8 nucleotides align to TRBD2. The V gene's germline CDR1 is SSHAT and CDR2 FNYEAQ (reference sequence). V shed 1 base and J 5 bases; nucleotides not matched to a gene: 5. The CDR3 spans 15 residues. DNA for the CDR3: TGTGCCAGCAGCTTAGGTAGCGGGGAAGTAGATACGCAGTATTTT. This gives the protein CASSLGSGEVDTQYF.

V gene TRBV4-3 combines with J gene TRBJ2-1; 15 positions agree with TRBD2. V lost 1 base and J lost 10; bases outside the gene matches: 5. The germline V gene has CDR1 LGHNA and CDR2 YSLEER. The CDR3 contains 16 residues. The CDR3 loop is CASSQGTSGRAEEQFF. The CDR3 DNA is TGCGCCAGCAGCCAAGGGACTAGCGGGAGGGCAGAAGAGCAGTTCTTC.

The V call is TRBV2, the J call TRBJ1-5; TRBD1 agrees at 7 bases. The CDR3 is made up of 13 amino acids. Germline values: CDR1 SNHLY, CDR2 FYNNEI. Germline trimming cut 5 bases from V and 7 bases from J; bases unmatched to any gene: 5. The DNA of the CDR3 is TGTGCCAGCAGTCGGGACAGCGAACAGCCCCAGCATTTT. This translates into CASSRDSEQPQHF.

This clonotype was counted only a few times. V usage is TRBV29-1 and J usage is TRBJ2-3; 8 nucleotides agree with TRBD1. This CDR3 spans 13 amino acids. V was clipped by 4 bases and J by 4 bases; unmatched bases: 4. CDR1 is SQVTM and CDR2 is ANQGSEA in the germline V gene. DNA for the CDR3: TGCAGCGTTGCCGGGACAGGAGCAGATACGCAGTATTTT. This sequence encodes CSVAGTGADTQYF.

This chain connects TRBV2 to TRBJ2-3; 9 bases fit TRBD1. CDR3 length: 14 residues. Germline CDR1 reads SNHLY; CDR2 reads FYNNEI. Trimming cost V 8 bases and J 2 bases; bases outside gene matches: 5. The CDR3: CASQRTGVTDTQYF. The DNA for the CDR3 is TGTGCCAGCCAAAGGACAGGGGTCACAGATACGCAGTATTTT.

The CDR3 loop reads CASSLGWGSAYYTF. CDR3 DNA: TGTGCCAGCAGCTTAGGGTGGGGGTCAGCCTACTACACCTTC. The chain couples TRBV7-2 to TRBJ1-2, with a weak D call TRBD1 (5 bases). CDR1 is SGHTA, CDR2 FQGNSA, per germline. V was shortened by 1 base and J by 10 bases, with 16 bases between the two germline ends. The CDR3 runs 14 residues.

The V gene is TRBV6-5, the J gene TRBJ1-2; D ambiguous. The V end lost 0 bases, the J end lost 8 bases, and 10 bases lay between the germline ends. Germline V gene lookup returns CDR1 MNHEY and CDR2 SVGAGI. This CDR3 is built from 13 residues. The DNA for the CDR3 is TGTGCCAGCAGTTACTCGGCGGATCACGGCTACACCTTC. Encoded protein: CASSYSADHGYTF.

This clonotype has only a few counts. The rearrangement uses TRBV12-3 or TRBV12-4 and TRBJ2-5; TRBD2 aligns across 9 bases. The J call may be faulty, since TRBJ2-1 better matches the DNA end. This CDR3 is 12 amino acids long. The CDR3 sequence is CATGLALNKQFF. The DNA for the CDR3 is TGTGCTACGGGACTAGCCTTGAATAAGCAGTTCTTC.

This clonotype was seen just once. The chain recombines TRBV20-1 with TRBJ1-6, with a tentative D call TRBD1 (5 bases). Germline-derived CDR1 and CDR2 are DFQATT and SNEGSKA (reference sequence). The CDR3 covers 13 residues. V was clipped by 1 base and J by 10 bases, with 11 bases between them. CDR3 residues: CSARAGRDSPLHF. In DNA, the CDR3 is TGCAGTGCTAGAGCTGGCAGGGACTCACCCCTCCACTTT.

In nucleotides, the CDR3 is TGCGCCAGCAGCTTGGACAGGGGGTCAATCGATGAGCAGTTCTTC. Encoded protein: CASSLDRGSIDEQFF. The chain uses TRBV5-1 and TRBJ2-1; 8 positions agree with TRBD1. The germline V gene has CDR1 SGHRS and CDR2 YFSETQ. The junction had 7 bases not matched to a gene; V was cut back by 0 bases and J by 8 bases. This CDR3 region has 15 residues. Full variable domain (rest looked up from reference TRBV5-1 and TRBJ2-1): KAGVTQTPRYLIKTRGQQVTLSCSPISGHRSVSWYQQTPGQGLQFLFEYFSETQRNKGNFPGRFSGRQFSNSRSEMNVSTLELGDSALYLCASSLDRGSIDEQFFGPGTRLTVL.

The chain employs TRBV15 and TRBJ2-3; a possible D gene is TRBD1 (5 bases). CDR1 and CDR2 (germline): LNHNV, YYDKDF (reference sequence). The CDR3 length is 15 residues. The ends were cut back, 0 bases at V and 4 bases at J, with 11 bases in the middle. The DNA for the CDR3 is TGTGCCACCAGCAGAGAAGGGCAGGGCCCAGATACGCAGTATTTT. This gives the protein CATSREGQGPDTQYF. Supplemented by reference TRBV15 and TRBJ2-3, the full variable domain reads DAMVIQNPRYQVTQFGKPVTLSCSQTLNHNVMYWYQQKSSQAPKLLFHYYDKDFNNEADTPDNFQSRRPNTSFCFLDIRSPGLGDTAMYLCATSREGQGPDTQYFGPGTRLTVL.

This clonotype came up once. The V gene is TRBV10-3, the J gene TRBJ2-5; 8 bases match TRBD2. The J call may not be correct, given that the DNA end is closer to TRBJ2-1. From germline, CDR1 is ENHRY and CDR2 SYGVKD. The CDR3 contains 15 residues. CDR3 residues: CAISDRGGRYNEQFF. CDR3 DNA: TGTGCCATCAGTGATCGCGGGGGGCGCTACAATGAGCAGTTCTTC.

This clonotype was seen only a few times. The CDR3 here is CASSSSGISTDTQYF. In DNA, the CDR3 is TGTGCCAGCAGTTCCTCAGGGATTAGCACAGATACGCAGTATTTT. The J gene is TRBJ2-3, the V gene TRBV7-3; a weak D match, TRBD1 (5 bases). V was cut by 6 bases and J by 0 bases, with 13 bases left in between. The CDR3 length is 15 residues. Germline CDR1 is SGHTA and CDR2 is FQGTGA.

V gene TRBV5-5 combines with J gene TRBJ2-2; TRBD2 might be the D (6 bases). The CDR3 contains 16 residues. Between the trimmed V and J ends, which lost 2 bases and 2 bases, there was a span of 13 bases. Germline values: CDR1 SGHKS, CDR2 YYEKEE (reference sequence). CDR3 nucleotides: TGTGCCAGCAGCTTAGGTGTAGCGGCTAACACCGGGGAGCTGTTTTTT. Protein: CASSLGVAANTGELFF.

This clonotype was observed at least ten times. This sequence joins TRBV12-3 or TRBV12-4 and TRBJ1-2; D unresolved. The CDR3 is 15 amino acids. The V end lost 4 bases, the J end lost 4 bases, and 16 bases lay between the germline ends. The DNA of the CDR3 is TGTGCCAGCAGTTCCCAAACCAGCGGAATCTATGGCTACACCTTC. Its protein product is CASSSQTSGIYGYTF.

In its sample, this clonotype was seen a few times. This sequence joins TRBV5-1 and TRBJ2-2; D perhaps matches TRBD1 (6 bases). The V end lost 4 bases, the J end lost 3 bases, and 10 bases lay between the germline ends. The length of the CDR3 is 14 residues. CDR1 is SGHRS, CDR2 YFSETQ, per germline. The CDR3 loop reads CASSPRGDTGELFF. The CDR3 coding sequence is TGCGCCAGCAGCCCCAGGGGAGACACCGGGGAGCTGTTTTTT.

The V call is TRBV25-1, the J call TRBJ1-2; D gene uncertain. V was trimmed by 2 bases and J by 4 bases, leaving 11 bases between them. Germline values: CDR1 MGHDK, CDR2 SYGVNS. This CDR3 is 14 amino acids long. CDR3 in amino acids: CASSEDPDLYGYTF. For the CDR3, the DNA is TGTGCCAGCAGTGAAGACCCCGACCTCTATGGCTACACCTTC.

This clonotype was observed a few times. The chain uses TRBV18 and TRBJ1-1; D remains ambiguous. Germline CDR1 reads KGHSH; CDR2 reads LQKENI. Trimming took 1 base from V and 1 from J, leaving 10 bases between them. The CDR3 consists of 15 residues. The CDR3: CASSPQSGSNTEAFF. The CDR3, as DNA: TGTGCCAGCTCACCACAGTCAGGATCGAACACTGAAGCTTTCTTT. The entire variable domain, with the rest obtained from reference TRBV18 and TRBJ1-1, is as follows: NAGVMQNPRHLVRRRGQEARLRCSPMKGHSHVYWYRQLPEEGLKFMVYLQKENIIDESGMPKERFSAEFPKEGPSILRIQQVVRGDSAAYFCASSPQSGSNTEAFFGQGTRLTVV.

As concerns this clonotype: This may come from a read error, since a much larger clone is one base off. The chain is built from TRBV12-3 or TRBV12-4 and TRBJ2-5; unclear D gene. There are 12 residues in the CDR3. The CDR3 sequence is CAGSSIRETQYF. The CDR3 DNA follows: TGTGCCGGCAGTTCGATAAGGGAGACCCAGTACTTC.

The V and J genes are TRBV12-3 or TRBV12-4 and TRBJ2-2; no firm D call. Trimming took 8 bases from V and 0 from J, leaving 4 bases between them. This CDR3 is 12 amino acids long. CDR3 in amino acids: CASESNTGELFF. CDR3 DNA sequence: TGTGCCAGCGAATCGAACACCGGGGAGCTGTTTTTT.

The chain has TRBV19 and TRBJ1-4; 8 nucleotides align to TRBD1. This CDR3 comprises 12 residues. Germline V CDR1 and CDR2: LNHDA, SQIVND (reference sequence). With 6 bases clipped from V and 14 bases from J, the junction kept 8 bases outside the gene matches. The CDR3 loop reads CASSPRQGWLFF. CDR3 bases: TGTGCCAGTAGCCCTCGACAGGGGTGGCTGTTTTTT.

Only a few counts were recorded for this clonotype. The V and J genes are TRBV5-1 and TRBJ2-1, with TRBD2 matching 10 bases. The CDR3 totals 16 residues. CDR1 and CDR2 from the germline V gene are SGHRS and YFSETQ. J was trimmed by 3 bases and V by 3 bases; bases with no gene match: 6. DNA for the CDR3: TGCGCCAGCAGCTCTAGCGGGGGACCCTACTACAATGAGCAGTTCTTC. Its protein product is CASSSSGGPYYNEQFF.

V gene TRBV5-1 combines with J gene TRBJ1-4; 7 bases align to TRBD1. This CDR3 is built from 14 residues. Germline V gene data show CDR1 as SGHRS and CDR2 as YFSETQ. Trimming cost V 4 bases and J 7 bases; bases outside gene matches: 7. DNA of the CDR3: TGCGCCAGCAGCGTCGGGACAGCGGGTGAAAAACTGTTTTTT. Its translation: CASSVGTAGEKLFF.

The chain carries TRBV29-1 and TRBJ2-3; D is perhaps TRBD1 (6 bases). The V gene lost 6 bases and the J gene lost 2 bases, with 15 bases spanning the gap. CDR1 is SQVTM and CDR2 is ANQGSEA in the germline V gene. The CDR3 sequence is 14 residues long. The CDR3 nucleotides are TGCAGCGTGGATGGGACAAAGAACACAGATACGCAGTATTTT. Translating gives CSVDGTKNTDTQYF.